This passage covers 17 T cell receptor beta chains from one sample sequenced in a study of T-cell memory formation after mild COVID-19. From the 5' RACE reads, TCRdb called clonotypes with MiXCR, one entry per CDR3 protein. Of more than 300,000 distinct CDR3 sequences in the sample, roughly 20% are singletons; the top ten hold around a fifth. Sequencing was performed on PBMCs or a T cell subset sorted from them (not recorded which). Receptors originate from a man younger than 35 who had mild COVID-19 (a few samples of this study predate the infection). Cell type and time point are not known.

This clonotype was seen only a few times. The V call is TRBV7-8, the J call TRBJ1-1; unclear D gene. Germline CDR1 and CDR2: SGHVS and FQNEAQ. Trimming left V 3 bases short and J 1 base short, with 12 bases between. CDR3 size: 15 residues. CDR3 DNA sequence: TGTGCCAGCAGCTTTTCGGCCCTAGCGAACACTGAAGCTTTCTTT. Its protein is CASSFSALANTEAFF.

As to this clonotype: The junction differs from germline at one of its ends, possibly a read error. The chain has TRBV20-1 and TRBJ1-4; D remains unclear. The CDR3 spans 13 residues. Germline loops: CDR1 DFQATT, CDR2 SNEGSKA (reference sequence). CDR3 region: CSARDENRVELIF. DNA for the CDR3: TGCAGTGCTAGAGATGAGAATCGGGTGGAACTGATTTTT.

This chain uses TRBV3-1 with TRBJ1-5; 7 nucleotides agree with TRBD1. Germline-derived CDR1 and CDR2 are LGHDT and YNNKEL (reference sequence). The CDR3 sequence is 14 residues long. The V segment lost 5 bases and the J segment 7 bases; nucleotides outside the gene matches: 8. CDR3 DNA sequence: TGTGCCAGCAGCGGTAACAGGGGCGTACAGCCCCAGCATTTT. Translated, it gives CASSGNRGVQPQHF.

In this sample, this clonotype turned up a few times. V usage is TRBV5-1 and J usage is TRBJ1-6; D gene ambiguous. V was cut by 0 bases and J by 9 bases, with 16 bases left in between. Germline V CDR1 and CDR2: SGHRS, YFSETQ. The CDR3 is made up of 16 amino acids. For the CDR3, the DNA is TGCGCCAGCAGCTTGGCCGGCAGCGGGAGTGGTTCACCCCTCCACTTT. Translation gives CASSLAGSGSGSPLHF.

The rearrangement uses TRBV29-1 and TRBJ2-5; D is tentatively TRBD1 or TRBD2 (5 bases each). Germline CDR1 SQVTM, CDR2 ANQGSEA. V was pared by 2 bases and J by 2 bases, with 15 bases between. This CDR3 region has 15 residues. CDR3 DNA sequence: TGCAGCGTTGAAACCGGGGCGAACAATCAAGAGACCCAGTACTTC. Protein: CSVETGANNQETQYF.

This clonotype has ten or more counts. The rearrangement links TRBV7-2 to TRBJ2-3; the match to TRBD2 covers 11 bases. This CDR3 has 17 residues. Germline V gene data show CDR1 as SGHTA and CDR2 as FQGNSA. The V gene end was trimmed by 2 bases and the J gene end by 2 bases; junction bases not matched to a gene: 6. In DNA, the CDR3 is TGTGCCAGCAGCTTATACCCACTAGCGGGGGTCACAGATACGCAGTATTTT. It yields the protein CASSLYPLAGVTDTQYF.

V usage is TRBV4-1 and J usage is TRBJ2-6, with a tentative D call TRBD1 (6 bases). Trimming stripped 3 bases from V and 0 bases from J, with 18 bases between. The V gene's germline CDR1 is MGHRA and CDR2 YSYEKL. The CDR3 has 19 residues. The CDR3 loop is CASSHGSGTWPSGANVLTF. The CDR3 nucleotides read TGCGCCAGCAGCCATGGATCCGGGACATGGCCCTCTGGGGCCAACGTCCTGACTTTC.

This clonotype turned up a few times. The chain has TRBV9 and TRBJ2-3, with TRBD2 identical over 9 bases. Germline V lookup: CDR1 SGDLS, CDR2 YYNGEE. This CDR3 contains 17 residues. J lost 2 bases, V lost 3 bases, and 10 bases had no gene match. Written as DNA, the CDR3 is TGTGCCAGCAGCGCCGGACTAGCGACTTTAGCCACAGATACGCAGTATTTT. Translation: CASSAGLATLATDTQYF. The whole variable domain, remainder taken from reference TRBV9 and TRBJ2-3, is DSGVTQTPKHLITATGQRVTLRCSPRSGDLSVYWYQQSLDQGLQFLIQYYNGEERAKGNILERFSAQQFPDLHSELNLSSLELGDSALYFCASSAGLATLATDTQYFGPGTRLTVL.

V and J are TRBV6-2 or TRBV6-3 and TRBJ2-7; D not resolved. The CDR3 contains 13 residues. The germline CDR1 and CDR2 sequences are MNHEY and SVGEGT. The V end lost 5 bases, the J end lost 7 bases, and 15 bases lay between the germline ends. The CDR3 here is CASSPRGYREQYV. CDR3 bases: TGTGCCAGCAGTCCACGTGGCTATCGGGAGCAGTACGTC.

The rearrangement joins TRBV7-9 to TRBJ2-2; TRBD1 is a possible D gene (6 bases). V was shortened by 7 bases and J by 2 bases, with 14 bases between the two germline ends. The germline V gene encodes CDR1 SEHNR and CDR2 FQNEAQ (reference sequence). This CDR3 has 15 amino acids. The CDR3, as DNA: TGTGCCAGCACCGTAGGACAGATTAACACCGGGGAGCTGTTTTTT. Translated: CASTVGQINTGELFF. The variable domain in full, completed from reference TRBV7-9 and TRBJ2-2, reads DTGVSQNPRHKITKRGQNVTFRCDPISEHNRLYWYRQTLGQGPEFLTYFQNEAQLEKSRLLSDRFSAERPKGSFSTLEIQRTEQGDSAMYLCASTVGQINTGELFFGEGSRLTVL.

J is TRBJ2-3 and V is TRBV5-1, with D perhaps matching TRBD2 (6 bases). There are 14 residues in the CDR3. The V and J ends lost 1 base and 4 bases respectively, with 10 bases between them. Germline values: CDR1 SGHRS, CDR2 YFSETQ. The CDR3 loop is CASSLRTGADTQYF. CDR3 coding DNA: TGCGCCAGCAGCTTGCGTACGGGGGCAGATACGCAGTATTTT.

This clonotype has only a few counts. CDR3 DNA sequence: TGTGCCAGCAGTCTTCAGGCCGCGGGAGAGGGCTACACCTTC. This encodes CASSLQAAGEGYTF. The chain uses TRBV6-5 and TRBJ1-2, with no clear D. The CDR3 has 14 amino acids. From germline, CDR1 is MNHEY and CDR2 SVGAGI. Deletions cut 5 bases from V and 8 bases from J, with 18 bases between.

The CDR3 coding sequence is TGTGCCAGCAGCATCGGGATGCCCGACTACACCTTC. Translated: CASSIGMPDYTF. The chain employs TRBV7-9 and TRBJ1-2; D not resolved. Germline lookup yields CDR1 SEHNR and CDR2 FQNEAQ (reference sequence). The CDR3 consists of 12 residues. V lost 5 bases and J 10 bases, leaving 14 bases between the germline ends.

This clonotype showed up just a few times. V gene TRBV12-3 or TRBV12-4 combines with J gene TRBJ1-5, with a tentative D call TRBD1 (6 bases). The CDR3 is 14 amino acids. V was clipped by 6 bases and J by 5 bases, with 14 bases between them. The CDR3 here is CASSGAGADQPQHF. The CDR3, as DNA: TGTGCCAGCAGCGGGGCGGGGGCGGATCAGCCCCAGCATTTT.

The chain links TRBV20-1 to TRBJ1-2; a weak D match, TRBD1 (6 bases). Germline assignment: CDR1 DFQATT and CDR2 SNEGSKA (reference sequence). The CDR3 loop spans 13 amino acids. The V end lost 1 base, the J end lost 5 bases, and 11 bases lay between the germline ends. DNA of the CDR3: TGCAGTGCTAGAGGTTGGGGGCCATATGGCTACACCTTC. Translation gives CSARGWGPYGYTF.

The count of this clonotype is one. The chain links TRBV28 to TRBJ2-3; 7 nucleotides agree with TRBD1. Trimming removed 10 bases from V and 6 bases from J; junction bases left unmatched: 10. The germline V gene has CDR1 MDHEN and CDR2 SYDVKM. The CDR3 has 13 residues. CDR3 DNA: TGTGCCATGAGGGACAGCCGGTCGGATACGCAGTATTTT. This codes for CAMRDSRSDTQYF.

The chain recombines TRBV3-1 with TRBJ2-5; TRBD2 is a possible D gene (7 bases). The CDR3 consists of 14 residues. V was cut by 9 bases and J by 5 bases, with 19 bases left in between. Germline V gives CDR1 LGHDT, CDR2 YNNKEL (reference sequence). This CDR3 reads CASAPWGGGETQYF. The CDR3 coding sequence is TGTGCCAGTGCCCCCTGGGGGGGCGGGGAGACCCAGTACTTC.